This T cell receptor (beta chain) appears in the sequencing data of a study of neoadjuvant anti-PD-1 for oral cavity cancer (dated by TCRdb to the early 2020s). In terms of the full investigation: Patients mostly received three to four biweekly doses of nivolumab at 3 mg/kg before curative-intent surgical resection. A fourth nivolumab dose was given around day 43 to patients without progression, and definitive surgical resection was performed in those patients on days 50-56. There were roughly 11 patients in the parent correlative cohort, and the response rate was less than 40%. Patients with complete response, partial response or stable disease by RECIST 1.1 were defined as responders, whereas patients with progression were defined as non-responders. Broader findings and caveats from the paper: After neoadjuvant nivolumab, T cell clonality (Gini index) in PBMCs was significantly higher in non-responders than in responders. Higher pretreatment blood Treg/Th17 ratios correlated with higher pretreatment blood TCRbeta clonality and lower post-treatment tumor TCRbeta clonality. TCR analyses included only three patients per response group, and the authors called for larger cohorts for validation.

Deletion took 7 bases off V and 8 bases off J, with a span of 20 bases between the germline ends. CDR3 length: 14 amino acids, cysteine to phenylalanine. Kept here is only the CDR3 DNA, which spans 42 bases and is read in frame from base 1. CDR1 and CDR2 (SNHLY, FYNNEI) derive from the germline V gene. For deep sequencing, PBMC libraries mostly used around 500 ng of input genomic DNA, with six replicates for each sample. TCRbeta libraries were prepared with the immunoSEQ hsTCRbeta kit according to the manufacturer's instructions. The finished libraries were brought together in one pool at 2.5 to 3.5 nM, which was then read using an Illumina NovaSeq 6000 S4 flow cell. As for the authors' bioinformatics: Raw data preprocessing and quality control were performed with the immunoSEQ Analyzer. The analysis was restricted to productive rearrangements, with each unique CDR3 amino acid sequence defining a clonotype. Using the R package tcR, the researchers computed the Gini-Simpson index as their estimate of repertoire clonality. Gini indices were compared with Student's t test, and associations with tumor size change were assessed by Pearson correlation. The immuneACCESS repertoire file appears here via TCRdb, limited to in-frame rearrangements. These files lack a portion of the clones; in checked studies, under half of the deficit traces to unresolved V genes, and the cause of the others is not known. Clone size and V and J calls were adopted from that table, with D and trimming inferred from the DNA. This sample has some 71,000 clones in its table, and approximately 82% of those were observed once. About 3.7% of the sample rests with the top ten.

Details on this clone: The clone's antigen remains unknown. No much larger clone exists at a distance of one base, and base qualities are not known.

The time point label, as the study defines it: before neoadjuvant nivolumab. The patients had newly diagnosed stage II-IVA oral cavity squamous cell carcinoma and had not received any prior systemic or radiation treatment. The cohort was made up of patients with locally advanced, HPV-negative oral cavity squamous cell carcinoma. No culture maintenance or expansion was done, as the peripheral blood mononuclear cells went straight to analysis. The samples were drawn from a longitudinal correlative study tied to a single-arm phase II trial testing neoadjuvant nivolumab in oral cavity squamous cell carcinoma. Genomic DNA-based TCRbeta sequencing was performed on subject-matched pre- and post-treatment PBMCs and tumors from three responders and three non-responders. Peripheral blood mononuclear cells were collected before nivolumab treatment and were collected again after treatment, at the time of surgery. The Maxwell RSC DNA from Cells kit was used to isolate genomic DNA from PBMCs.

The sequence links TRBV2 to TRBJ1-2; the D gene is perhaps TRBD1, from 5 matching bases. The sequenced sample was PBMCs, obtained before nivolumab (anti-PD-1) treatment. The clonotype was recovered from a person aged 35-79 years with oral cavity squamous cell carcinoma. The encoded CDR3 is CASKRTFRDGGYTF. The DNA sequence reads TGTGCCAGCAAAAGGACTTTCAGGGACGGCGGCTACACCTTC.